This T cell receptor (beta chain) is drawn from a study of blood T cell repertoires in COVID-19. Assay: immunoSEQ multiplex PCR; the TCRdb copy retains only in-frame clones and omits some. The sample lists some 180,000 clones, 84% seen once, with around 2.9% in the top ten. The V and J ends lost 3 bases and 8 bases respectively, with 23 bases between them. Germline V gene sequence: CDR1 SGHVS, CDR2 FNYEAQ. The CDR3 has 16 amino acids. V and J are TRBV7-6 and TRBJ2-7, with D maybe TRBD2 (7 bases). Sequences were obtained from peripheral blood. The sequence was collected from an elderly woman with COVID-19, enrolled during active disease. The CDR3: CASSFPLGGARGQQYF. CDR3 in DNA: TGTGCCAGCAGCTTCCCCCTGGGGGGGGCCAGGGGCCAGCAGTACTTC.